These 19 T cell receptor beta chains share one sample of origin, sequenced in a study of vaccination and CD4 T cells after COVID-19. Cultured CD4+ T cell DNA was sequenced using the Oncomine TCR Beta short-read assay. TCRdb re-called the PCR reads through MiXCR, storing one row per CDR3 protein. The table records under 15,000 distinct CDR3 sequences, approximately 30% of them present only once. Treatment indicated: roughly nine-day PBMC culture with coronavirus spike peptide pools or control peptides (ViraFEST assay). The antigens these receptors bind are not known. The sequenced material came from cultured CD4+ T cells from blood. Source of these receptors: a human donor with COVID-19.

CDR3: CASSAVTGLPFGYTF. CDR3 DNA sequence: TGTGCCAGCTCAGCGGTCACCGGGCTGCCATTCGGCTACACCTTC. This sequence joins TRBV18 and TRBJ1-2, with no clear D. The V end lost 5 bases, the J end lost 8 bases, and 21 bases lay between the germline ends. This CDR3 contains 15 residues. From germline, CDR1 is KGHSH and CDR2 LQKENI.

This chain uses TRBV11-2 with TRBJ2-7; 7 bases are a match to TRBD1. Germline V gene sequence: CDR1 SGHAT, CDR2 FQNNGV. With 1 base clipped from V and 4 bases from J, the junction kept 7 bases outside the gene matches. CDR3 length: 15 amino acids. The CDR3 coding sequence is TGTGCCAGCAGCTTAGGAGGGGGCTTCTTATACGAGCAGTACTTC. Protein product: CASSLGGGFLYEQYF.

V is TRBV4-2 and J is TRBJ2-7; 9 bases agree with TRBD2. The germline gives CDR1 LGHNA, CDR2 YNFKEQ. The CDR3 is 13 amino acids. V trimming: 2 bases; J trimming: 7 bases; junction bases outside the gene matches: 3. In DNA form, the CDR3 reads TGTGCCAGCAGCCAACTAGCGGGATTAGAGCAGTACTTC. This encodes CASSQLAGLEQYF.

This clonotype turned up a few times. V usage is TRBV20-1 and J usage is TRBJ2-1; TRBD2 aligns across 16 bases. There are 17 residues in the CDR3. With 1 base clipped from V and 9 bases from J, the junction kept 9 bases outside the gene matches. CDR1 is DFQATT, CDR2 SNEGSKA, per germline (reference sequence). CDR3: CSARVRGLAGGRPEQFF. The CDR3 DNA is TGCAGTGCTAGAGTACGGGGACTAGCGGGGGGGCGACCTGAGCAGTTCTTC.

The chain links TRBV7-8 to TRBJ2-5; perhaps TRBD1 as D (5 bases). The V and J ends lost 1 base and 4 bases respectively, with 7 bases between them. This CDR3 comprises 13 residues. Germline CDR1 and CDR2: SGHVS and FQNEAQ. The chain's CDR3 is CASSLVQGETQYF. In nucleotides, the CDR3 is TGTGCCAGCAGCTTAGTCCAGGGAGAGACCCAGTACTTC.

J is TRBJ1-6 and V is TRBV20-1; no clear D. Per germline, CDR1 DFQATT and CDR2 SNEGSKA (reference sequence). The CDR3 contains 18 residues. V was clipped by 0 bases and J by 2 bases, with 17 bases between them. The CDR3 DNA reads TGCAGTGCTAGAGACTTAACCGGCGGGCCGGCCTATAATTCACCCCTCCACTTT. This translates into CSARDLTGGPAYNSPLHF.

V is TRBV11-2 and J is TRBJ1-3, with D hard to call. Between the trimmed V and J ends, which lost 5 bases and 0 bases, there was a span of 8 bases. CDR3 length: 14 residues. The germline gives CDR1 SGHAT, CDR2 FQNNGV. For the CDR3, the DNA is TGTGCCAGCAGCAGAGGCAGCTCTGGAAACACCATATATTTT. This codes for CASSRGSSGNTIYF.

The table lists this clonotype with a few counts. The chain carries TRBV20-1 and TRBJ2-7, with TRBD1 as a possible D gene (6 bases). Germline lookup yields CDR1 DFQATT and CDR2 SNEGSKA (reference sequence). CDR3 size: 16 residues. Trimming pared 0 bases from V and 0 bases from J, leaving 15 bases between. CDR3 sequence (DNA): TGCAGTGCTAGAGATAGGAGTAGGGGGACCTCCTACGAGCAGTACTTC. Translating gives CSARDRSRGTSYEQYF.

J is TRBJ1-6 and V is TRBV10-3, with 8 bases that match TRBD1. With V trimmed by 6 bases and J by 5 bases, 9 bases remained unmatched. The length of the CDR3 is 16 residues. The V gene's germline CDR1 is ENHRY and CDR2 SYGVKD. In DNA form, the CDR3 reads TGTGCCATCAGCCCCACGAAGGACAGGGATAATTCACCCCTCCACTTT. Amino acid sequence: CAISPTKDRDNSPLHF.

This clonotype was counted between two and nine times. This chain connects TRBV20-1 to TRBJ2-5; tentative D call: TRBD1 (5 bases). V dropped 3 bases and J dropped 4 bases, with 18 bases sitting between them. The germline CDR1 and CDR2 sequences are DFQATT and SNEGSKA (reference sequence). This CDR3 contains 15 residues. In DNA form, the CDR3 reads TGCAGTGCTAGTGGGGCGGCCCCGGGCGGAGAGACCCAGTACTTC. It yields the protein CSASGAAPGGETQYF.

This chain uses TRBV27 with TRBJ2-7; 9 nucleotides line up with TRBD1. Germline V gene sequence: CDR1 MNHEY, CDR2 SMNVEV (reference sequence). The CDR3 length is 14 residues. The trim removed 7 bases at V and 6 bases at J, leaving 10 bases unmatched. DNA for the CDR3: TGTGCCAGCACCCCGGGACAGGGTGAGGGCGAGCAGTACTTC. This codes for CASTPGQGEGEQYF.

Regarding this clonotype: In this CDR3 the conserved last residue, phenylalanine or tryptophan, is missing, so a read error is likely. The CDR3 nucleotides read TGTGCCATCACAGGCTACGGGAGTCTCTACGAGCAGTACCTC. Protein: CAITGYGSLYEQYL. The chain links TRBV10-3 to TRBJ2-7; D perhaps matches TRBD2 (6 bases). Germline V gene lookup returns CDR1 ENHRY and CDR2 SYGVKD. The CDR3 sequence is 14 residues long. Trimming removed 7 bases at V and 3 bases at J, with 16 bases between.

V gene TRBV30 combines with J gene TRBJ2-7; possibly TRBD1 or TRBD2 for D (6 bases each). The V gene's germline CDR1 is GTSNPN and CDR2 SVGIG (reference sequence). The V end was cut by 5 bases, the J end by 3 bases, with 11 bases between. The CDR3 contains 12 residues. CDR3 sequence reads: CAWAGHYYEQYF. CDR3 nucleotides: TGTGCCTGGGCGGGACACTACTACGAGCAGTACTTC.

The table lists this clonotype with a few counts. This CDR3 is CASSLSSGGINEQFF. The CDR3 coding sequence is TGTGCCAGCAGTTTATCCAGCGGGGGGATCAATGAGCAGTTCTTC. This chain joins TRBV28 and TRBJ2-1, with 9 bases aligning to TRBD2. CDR1 is MDHEN and CDR2 is SYDVKM in the germline V gene. V was pared by 1 base and J by 6 bases, with 4 bases of the junction left unmatched. The CDR3 contains 15 residues.

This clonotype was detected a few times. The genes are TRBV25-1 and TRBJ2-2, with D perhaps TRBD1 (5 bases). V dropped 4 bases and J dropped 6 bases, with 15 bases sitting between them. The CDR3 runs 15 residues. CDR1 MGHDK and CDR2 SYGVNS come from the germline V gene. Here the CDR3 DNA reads TGTGCCAGCAGTGGTCGCGGCAGGGCGTCCGGGGAGCTGTTTTTT. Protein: CASSGRGRASGELFF.

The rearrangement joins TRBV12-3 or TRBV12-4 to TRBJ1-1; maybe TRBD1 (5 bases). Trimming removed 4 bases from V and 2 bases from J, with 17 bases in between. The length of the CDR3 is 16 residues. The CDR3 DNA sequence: TGTGCCAGCAGTTCCATCACAGGAAGGGCCAACACTGAAGCTTTCTTT. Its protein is CASSSITGRANTEAFF.

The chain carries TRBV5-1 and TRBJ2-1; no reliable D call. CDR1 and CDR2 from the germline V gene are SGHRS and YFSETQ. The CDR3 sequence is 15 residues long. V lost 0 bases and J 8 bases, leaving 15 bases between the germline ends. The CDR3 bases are TGCGCCAGCAGCTTGGCCGTTACAGATAAGGATGAGCAGTTCTTC. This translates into CASSLAVTDKDEQFF.

CDR3 sequence: CASSYHGAGGYTF. CDR3 DNA: TGTGCCAGCAGTTATCACGGGGCGGGTGGCTACACCTTC. The chain joins TRBV6-5 to TRBJ1-2; possibly TRBD1 for D (5 bases). Germline V gene sequence: CDR1 MNHEY, CDR2 SVGAGI. V was shortened by 3 bases and J by 7 bases, with 12 bases between the two germline ends. CDR3 length: 13 residues.

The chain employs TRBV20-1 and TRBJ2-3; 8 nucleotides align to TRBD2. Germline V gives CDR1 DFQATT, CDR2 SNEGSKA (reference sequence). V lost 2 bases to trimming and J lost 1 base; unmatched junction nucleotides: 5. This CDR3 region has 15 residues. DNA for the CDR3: TGCAGTGCTAGACCCGGGGGGGGGGGCACAGATACGCAGTATTTT. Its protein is CSARPGGGGTDTQYF.